This TCR beta chain was found in a study of shared clonotypes between healthy human individuals. Unmatched junction bases numbered 5, after V lost 5 bases and J lost 10 bases. Germline values: CDR1 SGHAT, CDR2 FQNNGV. The CDR3 covers 14 residues. Generated by immunoSEQ multiplex PCR, the TCRdb table keeps only in-frame clones and is missing some. This table has about 2.3 million clones, approximately 93% appearing once. The clonotype was recovered from a man younger than 30 in good health. Some clones in this sample may be carry-over from other donors' samples. The chain couples TRBV11-2 to TRBJ2-3, with TRBD2 matching over 14 bases. The sample was naive CD4+ T cells from PBMCs. Subset described: CD45RA+ positively selected. CDR3 amino acids: CASSLGLAGAAQYF. For the CDR3, the DNA is TGTGCCAGCAGCCTGGGACTAGCGGGAGCTGCGCAGTATTTT.